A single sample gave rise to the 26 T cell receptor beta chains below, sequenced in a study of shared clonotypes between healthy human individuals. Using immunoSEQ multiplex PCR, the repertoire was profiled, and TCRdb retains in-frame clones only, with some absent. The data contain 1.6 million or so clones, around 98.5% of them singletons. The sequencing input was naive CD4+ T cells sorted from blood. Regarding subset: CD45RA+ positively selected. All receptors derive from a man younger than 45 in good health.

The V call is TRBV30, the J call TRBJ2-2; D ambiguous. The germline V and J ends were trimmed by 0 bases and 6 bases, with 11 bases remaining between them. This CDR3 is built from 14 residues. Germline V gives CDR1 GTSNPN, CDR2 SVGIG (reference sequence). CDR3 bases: TGTGCCTGGAGTGTATTACATACCGCCGGGGAGCTGTTTTTT. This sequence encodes CAWSVLHTAGELFF.

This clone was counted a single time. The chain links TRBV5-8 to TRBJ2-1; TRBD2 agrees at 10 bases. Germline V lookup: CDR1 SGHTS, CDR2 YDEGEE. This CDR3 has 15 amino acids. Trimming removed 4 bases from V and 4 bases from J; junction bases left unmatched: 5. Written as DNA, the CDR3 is TGTGCCAGCAGCCCTGGGACTAGCGAGTACAATGAGCAGTTCTTC. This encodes CASSPGTSEYNEQFF.

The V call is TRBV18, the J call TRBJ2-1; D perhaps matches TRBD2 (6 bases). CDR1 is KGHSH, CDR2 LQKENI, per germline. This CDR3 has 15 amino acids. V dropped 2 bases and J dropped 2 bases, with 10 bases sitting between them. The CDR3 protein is CASSPAGIPYNEQFF. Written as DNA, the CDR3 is TGTGCCAGCTCACCAGCGGGAATTCCCTACAATGAGCAGTTCTTC.

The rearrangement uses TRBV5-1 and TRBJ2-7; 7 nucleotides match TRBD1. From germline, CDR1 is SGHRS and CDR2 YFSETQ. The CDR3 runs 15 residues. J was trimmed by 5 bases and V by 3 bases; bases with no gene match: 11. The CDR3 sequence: CASSYNPDRVDEQYF. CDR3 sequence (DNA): TGCGCCAGCAGCTACAACCCCGACAGGGTGGACGAGCAGTACTTC.

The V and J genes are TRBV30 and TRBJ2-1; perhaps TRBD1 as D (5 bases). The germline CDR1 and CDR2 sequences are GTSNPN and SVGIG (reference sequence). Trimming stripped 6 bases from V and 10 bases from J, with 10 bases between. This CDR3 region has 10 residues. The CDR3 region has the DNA TGTGCCTGCGCCAGGGTAGAGCAGTTCTTC. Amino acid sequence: CACARVEQFF.

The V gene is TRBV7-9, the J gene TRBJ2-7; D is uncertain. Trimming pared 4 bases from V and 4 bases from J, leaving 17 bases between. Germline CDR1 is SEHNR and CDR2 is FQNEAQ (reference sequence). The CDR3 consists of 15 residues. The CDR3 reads CASSSDRKSGYEQYF. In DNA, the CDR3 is TGTGCCAGCAGCTCGGACCGTAAATCCGGGTACGAGCAGTACTTC.

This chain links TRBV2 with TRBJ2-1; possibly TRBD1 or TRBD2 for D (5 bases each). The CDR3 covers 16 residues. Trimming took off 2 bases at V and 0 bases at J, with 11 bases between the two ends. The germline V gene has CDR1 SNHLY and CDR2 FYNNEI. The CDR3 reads CASSEFGDDSYNEQFF. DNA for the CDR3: TGTGCCAGCAGTGAATTCGGGGACGACTCCTACAATGAGCAGTTCTTC.

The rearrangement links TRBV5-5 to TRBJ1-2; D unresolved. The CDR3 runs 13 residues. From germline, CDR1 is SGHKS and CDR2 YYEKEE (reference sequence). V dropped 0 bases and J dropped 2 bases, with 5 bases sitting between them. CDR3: CASSLVQNYGYTF. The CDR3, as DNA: TGTGCCAGCAGCTTGGTGCAAAACTATGGCTACACCTTC.

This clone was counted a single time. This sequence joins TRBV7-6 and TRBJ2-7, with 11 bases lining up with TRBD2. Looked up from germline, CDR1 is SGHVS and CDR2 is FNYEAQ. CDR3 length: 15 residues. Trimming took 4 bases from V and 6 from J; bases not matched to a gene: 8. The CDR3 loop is CASSSTGTSGREQYF. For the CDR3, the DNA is TGTGCCAGCAGCTCAACAGGGACTAGCGGTCGCGAGCAGTACTTC.

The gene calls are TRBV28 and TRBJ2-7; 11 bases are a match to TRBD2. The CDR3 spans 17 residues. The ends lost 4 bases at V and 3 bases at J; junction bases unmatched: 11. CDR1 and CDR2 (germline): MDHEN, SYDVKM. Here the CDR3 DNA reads TGTGCCAGCAGTTCACCGCCGGGACTAGCGGAAAGCTACGAGCAGTACTTC. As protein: CASSSPPGLAESYEQYF.

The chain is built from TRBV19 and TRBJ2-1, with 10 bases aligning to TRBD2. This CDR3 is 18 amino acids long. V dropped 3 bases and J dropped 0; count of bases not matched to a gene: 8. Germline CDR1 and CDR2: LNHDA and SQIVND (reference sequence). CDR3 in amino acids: CASSMILAGIGSYNEQFF. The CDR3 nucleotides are TGTGCCAGTAGTATGATACTAGCGGGAATTGGCTCCTACAATGAGCAGTTCTTC.

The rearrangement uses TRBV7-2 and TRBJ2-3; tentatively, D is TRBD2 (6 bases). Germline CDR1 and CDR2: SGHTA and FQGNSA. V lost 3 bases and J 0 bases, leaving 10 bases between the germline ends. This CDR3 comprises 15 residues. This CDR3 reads CASSLEGASTDTQYF. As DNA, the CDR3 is TGTGCCAGCAGCTTGGAGGGAGCGAGCACAGATACGCAGTATTTT.

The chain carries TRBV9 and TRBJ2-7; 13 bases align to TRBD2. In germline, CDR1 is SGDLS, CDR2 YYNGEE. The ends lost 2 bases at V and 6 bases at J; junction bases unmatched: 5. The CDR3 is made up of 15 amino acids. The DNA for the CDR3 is TGTGCCAGCAGCGTCGGGACTAGCGGGGCCAGCGAGCAGTACTTC. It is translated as CASSVGTSGASEQYF.

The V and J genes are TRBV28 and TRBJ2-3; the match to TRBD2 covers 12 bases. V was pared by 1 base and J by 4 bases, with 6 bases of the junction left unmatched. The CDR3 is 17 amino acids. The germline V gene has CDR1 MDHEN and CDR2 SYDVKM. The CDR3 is CASSLLSSGRAADTQYF. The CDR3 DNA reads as TGTGCCAGCAGTTTATTGTCTAGCGGGAGGGCCGCAGATACGCAGTATTTT.

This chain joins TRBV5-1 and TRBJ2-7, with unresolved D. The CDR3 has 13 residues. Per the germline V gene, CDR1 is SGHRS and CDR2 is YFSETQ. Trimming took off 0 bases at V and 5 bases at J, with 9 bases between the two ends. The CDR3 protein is CASSLALGNEQYF. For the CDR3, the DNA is TGCGCCAGCAGCTTGGCCCTAGGGAACGAGCAGTACTTC.

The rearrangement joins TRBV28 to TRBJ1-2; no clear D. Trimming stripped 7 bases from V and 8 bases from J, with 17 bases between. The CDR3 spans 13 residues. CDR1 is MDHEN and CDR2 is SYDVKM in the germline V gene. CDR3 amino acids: CASTKSGYWGYTF. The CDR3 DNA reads TGTGCCAGCACCAAGTCGGGGTACTGGGGCTACACCTTC.

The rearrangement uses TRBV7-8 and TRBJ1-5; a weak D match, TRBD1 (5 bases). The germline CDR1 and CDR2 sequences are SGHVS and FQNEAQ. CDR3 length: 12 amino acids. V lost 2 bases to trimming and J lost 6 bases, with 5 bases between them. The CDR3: CASSLRGQPQHF. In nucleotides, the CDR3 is TGTGCCAGCAGCTTAAGGGGTCAGCCCCAGCATTTT. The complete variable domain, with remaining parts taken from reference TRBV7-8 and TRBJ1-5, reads GAGVSQSPRYKVAKRGQDVALRCDPISGHVSLFWYQQALGQGPEFLTYFQNEAQLDKSGLPSDRFFAERPEGSVSTLKIQRTQQEDSAVYLCASSLRGQPQHFGDGTRLSIL.

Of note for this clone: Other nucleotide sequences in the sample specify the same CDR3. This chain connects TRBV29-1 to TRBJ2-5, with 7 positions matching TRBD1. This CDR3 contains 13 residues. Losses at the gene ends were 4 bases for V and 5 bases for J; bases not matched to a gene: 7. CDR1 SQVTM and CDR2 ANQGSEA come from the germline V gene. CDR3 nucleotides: TGCAGCGTTGTACAGGGGTCAGGGGAGACCCAGTACTTC. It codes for CSVVQGSGETQYF.

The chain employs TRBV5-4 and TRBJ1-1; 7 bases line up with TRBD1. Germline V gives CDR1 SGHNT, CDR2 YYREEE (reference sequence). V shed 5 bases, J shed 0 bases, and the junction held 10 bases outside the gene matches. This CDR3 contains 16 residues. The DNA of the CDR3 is TGTGCCAGCAGTGTGAACAGGGGACCCATGAACACTGAAGCTTTCTTT. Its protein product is CASSVNRGPMNTEAFF.

In nucleotides, the CDR3 is TGTGCCAGCAGCCCACCGACAGGGGGCACCGGGGAGCTGTTTTTT. It codes for CASSPPTGGTGELFF. The rearrangement links TRBV5-6 to TRBJ2-2, with TRBD1 matching 9 bases. With 4 bases clipped from V and 4 bases from J, the junction kept 5 bases outside the gene matches. The CDR3 runs 15 residues. Germline V gene lookup returns CDR1 SGHDT and CDR2 YYEEEE.

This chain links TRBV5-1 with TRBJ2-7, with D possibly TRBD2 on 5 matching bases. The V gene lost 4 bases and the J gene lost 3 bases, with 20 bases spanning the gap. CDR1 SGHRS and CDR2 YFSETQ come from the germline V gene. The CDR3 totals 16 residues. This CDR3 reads CASSPQVGAEGYEQYF. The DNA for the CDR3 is TGCGCCAGCAGCCCCCAGGTGGGCGCCGAGGGCTACGAGCAGTACTTC.

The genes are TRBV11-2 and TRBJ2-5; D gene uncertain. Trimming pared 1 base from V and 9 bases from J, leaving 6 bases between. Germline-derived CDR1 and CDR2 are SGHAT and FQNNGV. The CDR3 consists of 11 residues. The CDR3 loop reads CASSLGYSQYF. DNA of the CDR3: TGTGCCAGCAGCTTAGGTTATTCCCAGTACTTC.

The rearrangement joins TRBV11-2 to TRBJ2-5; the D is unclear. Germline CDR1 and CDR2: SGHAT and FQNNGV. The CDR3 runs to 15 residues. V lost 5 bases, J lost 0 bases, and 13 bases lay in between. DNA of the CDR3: TGTGCCAGCAGCCCCGGTGGTGCTAACCAAGAGACCCAGTACTTC. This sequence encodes CASSPGGANQETQYF. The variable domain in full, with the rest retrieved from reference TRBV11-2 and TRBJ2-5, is EAGVAQSPRYKIIEKRQSVAFWCNPISGHATLYWYQQILGQGPKLLIQFQNNGVVDDSQLPKDRFSAERLKGVDSTLKIQPAKLEDSAVYLCASSPGGANQETQYFGPGTRLLVL.

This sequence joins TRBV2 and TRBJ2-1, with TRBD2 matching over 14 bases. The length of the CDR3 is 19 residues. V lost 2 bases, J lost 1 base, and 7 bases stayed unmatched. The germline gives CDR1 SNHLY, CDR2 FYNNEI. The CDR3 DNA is TGTGCCAGCAGTGAAACAGGGGGGACTAGCGGGAGTTCCTACAATGAGCAGTTCTTC. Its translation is CASSETGGTSGSSYNEQFF.

DNA of the CDR3: TGTGCCAGCAGCTTGGGGGGTCTCTCTGGAAACACCATATATTTT. Its protein product is CASSLGGLSGNTIYF. The chain recombines TRBV11-2 with TRBJ1-3; possible D gene TRBD1, 5 bases. Trimming cost V 3 bases and J 0 bases, with 9 bases left between them. Looked up from germline, CDR1 is SGHAT and CDR2 is FQNNGV. This CDR3 contains 15 residues.

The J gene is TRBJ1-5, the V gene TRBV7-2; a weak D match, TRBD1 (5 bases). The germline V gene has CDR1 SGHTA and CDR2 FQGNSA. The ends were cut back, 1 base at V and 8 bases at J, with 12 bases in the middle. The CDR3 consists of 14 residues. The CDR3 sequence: CASSLGQGWEPQHF. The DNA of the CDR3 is TGTGCCAGCAGCTTAGGTCAGGGATGGGAGCCCCAGCATTTT.